The sequence of this T cell receptor (beta chain) was determined in a study of early T cells in non-severe SARS-CoV-2 infection. As for the study in general: Chains were not paired, and sequencing was done on bulk RNA from unsorted whole blood.

As part of library construction, unique molecular identifiers were attached to individual cDNA molecules. TCRdb called the 5' RACE reads again in MiXCR, with one record for every CDR3 protein. The sample has 100,000 to 120,000 distinct CDR3 sequences; roughly an eighth are singletons. This TCR came from an adult who was a healthcare worker with PCR-confirmed SARS-CoV-2 infection or an uninfected control (not recorded which). The sample here was whole blood, taken at baseline.

The CDR3 sequence: CASSQEFKGPNEKLFF. CDR3 sequence (DNA): TGTGCCAGCAGCCAAGAGTTTAAGGGACCTAATGAAAAACTGTTTTTT. The chain carries TRBV3-1 and TRBJ1-4, with a tentative D call TRBD1 (5 bases). Germline V gene sequence: CDR1 LGHDT, CDR2 YNNKEL (reference sequence). V dropped 0 bases and J dropped 3 bases, with 11 bases sitting between them. There are 16 residues in the CDR3. Full variable domain (remainder filled in from reference TRBV3-1 and TRBJ1-4): DTAVSQTPKYLVTQMGNDKSIKCEQNLGHDTMYWYKQDSKKFLKIMFSYNNKELIINETVPNRFSPKSPDKAHLNLHINSLELGDSAVYFCASSQEFKGPNEKLFFGSGTQLSVL.